The TCR beta chain under discussion was sequenced for a study of sequential checkpoint blockade in melanoma. Study-level findings and limits: Response in arm A was associated with pretreatment TIL clonality. PD-L1 staining and CD8+ counts, not mutational load, tracked tumor T-cell clonality.

Treatment described: randomized to nivolumab then ipilimumab (arm A) or the reverse (arm B). None of the patients previously received DNA-damaging chemotherapy. TCRdb keeps only in-frame clones here, not all; method: immunoSEQ multiplex PCR. Of 3,200 or so clones listed, approximately 16% are singletons. This clone was counted only a few times. Its antigen is still unknown. The identical CDR3 is also encoded by other nucleotide sequences in the sample. Per the germline V gene, CDR1 is SQVTM and CDR2 is ANQGSEA. The CDR3 runs 12 residues. V was pared by 5 bases and J by 4 bases, with 9 bases between. This receptor was taken from a human donor with melanoma. V and J are TRBV29-1 and TRBJ1-5; D is unclear. The specimen comprised tumor tissue (inferred from file names), sampled from a patient given nivolumab and ipilimumab in sequence. DNA of the CDR3: TGCAGCGTTCGTACGGGAAATCAGCCCCAGCATTTT. Its translation is CSVRTGNQPQHF.